A selection of T cell receptor beta chains follows, all from one sample in a study of blood T cell repertoires in COVID-19. TCRdb's copy holds only in-frame clones and misses some; the assay was immunoSEQ multiplex PCR. This sample has roughly 50,000 clones; about nine tenths occur once, and the top ten carry 7.5% to 10%. Sequenced sample: peripheral blood. These receptor sequences come from a woman between 40 and 55 years old with active COVID-19. Both conserved end residues are part of each CDR3. Each record gives: J gene, D gene, V gene, clone size, CDR3 DNA, CDR3 protein. The D gene is left open where the match is weak. Part of the rows lack a size; the others show once, few, many or a class for expanded clones.

>TRBJ2-6|NA|TRBV5-4|NA
TGTGCCAGCAGCTTGGCCTCGAGCTCTGGGGCCAACGTCCTGACTTTC
CASSLASSSGANVLTF
>TRBJ2-5|NA|TRBV6-4|NA
TGTGCCAGCAGTGCTAGCCCCCAAGAGACCCAGTACTTC
CASSASPQETQYF
>TRBJ1-4|NA|TRBV11-2|NA
TGTGCCAGCAGCTTAGACCGCACGGTGCGCGGTGAAAAACTGTTTTTT
CASSLDRTVRGEKLFF
>TRBJ1-6|TRBD1|TRBV19|NA
TGTGCCAGTAGTGTGCGGGGGGACAGTTCACCCCTCCACTTT
CASSVRGDSSPLHF
>TRBJ2-1|TRBD2|TRBV9|NA
TGTGCCAGCAGCGTAGGGACTAGCGGGGGGCAGTTCTTC
CASSVGTSGGQFF
>TRBJ1-2|NA|TRBV5-6|NA
TGTGCCAGCAGCTTGGCGGGCAGGGTAGGGTATGGCTACACCTTC
CASSLAGRVGYGYTF
>TRBJ2-7|NA|TRBV5-1|NA
TGCGCCAGCAAGGAGACTTCGGATGGCTACGAGCAGTACTTC
CASKETSDGYEQYF
>TRBJ2-5|TRBD2|TRBV25-1|NA
TGTGCCAGCAGTTCCCTTAGCGGGGCCGGGGTGGAGACCCAGTACTTC
CASSSLSGAGVETQYF
>TRBJ2-5|NA|TRBV15|NA
TGTGCCACCAGCAGAGATCAGGGGACCCAGTACTTC
CATSRDQGTQYF
>TRBJ2-1|TRBD1|TRBV6-1|NA
TGTGCCAGCAGTGAATTTTTGGGGGACAGCATTTCCTACAATGAGCAGTTCTTC
CASSEFLGDSISYNEQFF
>TRBJ2-4|TRBD1|TRBV3-1/TRBV3-2|NA
TGTGCCAGCAGCCAAGGGGGGCAGGGGGACACCCAGAACATTCAGTACTTC
CASSQGGQGDTQNIQYF
>TRBJ2-7|TRBD1|TRBV12-3/TRBV12-4|NA
TGTGCCAGCAGTCCACGGGACAGCTACGAGCAGTACTTC
CASSPRDSYEQYF
>TRBJ2-1|TRBD2|TRBV30|NA
TGTGCCTGGAGTGTCGGGGGGGAAAATGAGCAGTTCTTC
CAWSVGGENEQFF
>TRBJ2-5|NA|TRBV27|once
TGTGCCAGCAGTTTATGGCGAGGGGAGACCCAGTACTTC
CASSLWRGETQYF
>TRBJ2-3|NA|TRBV10-3|NA
TGTGCCATCAGTGATACGACGATTACAGGGACAGATACGCAGTATTTT
CAISDTTITGTDTQYF
>TRBJ2-1|TRBD2|TRBV11-3|NA
TGTGCCAGCAGCTTCGCAGCGGGGGGGCCTAATGAGCAGTTCTTC
CASSFAAGGPNEQFF
>TRBJ1-1|NA|TRBV6-5|NA
TGTGCCAGCAGCCTCCGATCGGGATCACTGGAAGCTTTCTTT
CASSLRSGSLEAFF
>TRBJ2-1|TRBD1|TRBV6-5|NA
TGTGCCAGCAGCCTGACAGGGGGCGCCCACAATGAGCAGTTCTTC
CASSLTGGAHNEQFF
>TRBJ2-7|NA|TRBV27|NA
TGTGCCAGCAGTTCCCTCGCGGGGACGTTGTACGAGCAGTACTTC
CASSSLAGTLYEQYF
>TRBJ2-3|NA|TRBV2|NA
TGTGCCAGCATGGCGGACAGACTAAGCACAGATACGCAGTATTTT
CASMADRLSTDTQYF
>TRBJ1-2|NA|TRBV7-2|NA
TGTGCCAGCAGCTTAGGGCAGGGGATTGGCTACACCTTC
CASSLGQGIGYTF
>TRBJ2-5|TRBD2|TRBV5-4|NA
TGTGCCAGCAGCTTGGTCGGTAGCGGGGGGGCCGAGACCCAGTACTTC
CASSLVGSGGAETQYF
>TRBJ2-3|TRBD1|TRBV10-3|once
TGTGCCATCAGCGAGGACAGGGGTCCAGATACGCAGTATTTT
CAISEDRGPDTQYF
>TRBJ2-3|TRBD2|TRBV5-4|NA
TGTGCCAGCAGCTTGGGGAGCGGGGGCACAGATACGCAGTATTTT
CASSLGSGGTDTQYF
>TRBJ2-5|TRBD2|TRBV5-1|NA
TGCGCCAGCAGGAGAGCGGGGGGGCCTGGAGAGACCCAGTACTTC
CASRRAGGPGETQYF
>TRBJ1-6|NA|TRBV6-5|NA
TGTGCCAGCAGAGACAGCCCCAATAATTCACCCCTCCACTTT
CASRDSPNNSPLHF
>TRBJ2-1|TRBD1|TRBV13|NA
TGTGCCAGCAGCTTGGGACAGGGCGATAGTGATGAGCAGTTCTTC
CASSLGQGDSDEQFF
>TRBJ1-5|NA|TRBV5-6|NA
TGTGCCAGCAGCTTGGCGGGGTACGGCAATCAGCCCCAGCATTTT
CASSLAGYGNQPQHF
>TRBJ2-3|NA|TRBV11-3|NA
TGTGCCAGCAGTCGTTGGTCGGGGGGCACAGATACGCAGTATTTT
CASSRWSGGTDTQYF
>TRBJ2-3|TRBD2|TRBV9|NA
TGTGCCAGCAGCGTGGGACTAGCGGTCGCAGATACGCAGTATTTT
CASSVGLAVADTQYF
>TRBJ2-1|NA|TRBV18|NA
TGTGCCAGCTCACCTGTACGGGGGTTAGAGCAGTTCTTC
CASSPVRGLEQFF
>TRBJ1-1|NA|TRBV5-1|NA
TGCGCCAGCAGCCCGACAGCTGTTAAGGAGACTGAAGCTTTCTTT
CASSPTAVKETEAFF
>TRBJ2-3|NA|TRBV10-3|NA
TGTGCCATCAGTGAGCCGACAGGGACTGCTACGCAGTATTTT
CAISEPTGTATQYF
>TRBJ1-5|NA|TRBV7-8|NA
TGTGCCAGCAGCCCCATCGACAGCGGCAATCAGCCCCAGCATTTT
CASSPIDSGNQPQHF
>TRBJ1-5|TRBD1|TRBV6-6|NA
TGTGCCAGCAGGGCCCCTGGACAGGCGGCTTGGGGGCCCCAGCATTTT
CASRAPGQAAWGPQHF
>TRBJ2-7|TRBD1|TRBV4-1|NA
TGCGCCAGCAGCCGCCGGGACAGGGGCTACGAGCAGTACTTC
CASSRRDRGYEQYF
>TRBJ2-2|NA|TRBV11-2|NA
TGTGCCAGCAGCTTAGATCAGATCGGGGAGCTGTTTTTT
CASSLDQIGELFF
>TRBJ1-4|NA|TRBV27|NA
TGTGCCAGCAGATCTGACAGGTTTACTTCCCGAAAACTGTTTTTT
CASRSDRFTSRKLFF
>TRBJ2-4|NA|TRBV7-9|NA
TGTGCCAGCAGCTCACTAAGTTCCAAAAACATTCAGTACTTC
CASSSLSSKNIQYF
>TRBJ1-2|NA|TRBV10-2|NA
TGCGCCAGCAGTGAGGTAGAGGGCTACTATGGCTACACCTTC
CASSEVEGYYGYTF
>TRBJ2-1|NA|TRBV5-1|NA
TGCGCCAGCAATCCGGGACAACCCGACAATGAGCAGTTCTTC
CASNPGQPDNEQFF
>TRBJ2-1|TRBD1|TRBV5-1|NA
TGCGCCAGCAGCTTGGGCCCCGGGACAGGGAACAATGAGCAGTTCTTC
CASSLGPGTGNNEQFF
>TRBJ2-7|NA|TRBV7-2|NA
TGTGCCAGCAGCCTCCATAGCTACGAGCAGTACTTC
CASSLHSYEQYF
>TRBJ2-7|TRBD2|TRBV3-1/TRBV3-2|NA
TGTGCCAGCAGCCGGCGGGGGGGGCAGTACGAGCAGTACTTC
CASSRRGGQYEQYF
>TRBJ1-1|NA|TRBV12-3/TRBV12-4|NA
TGTGCCAGCAGAAAACTACAAAACACTGAAGCTTTCTTT
CASRKLQNTEAFF
>TRBJ2-3|NA|TRBV2|NA
TGTGCCAGCAGAGTTGACAGCTCTGTCACAGATACGCAGTATTTT
CASRVDSSVTDTQYF
>TRBJ2-7|TRBD2|TRBV14|NA
TGTGCCAGCAGCCATGGGACTAGTGTACGAGTTTACGAGCAGTACTTC
CASSHGTSVRVYEQYF
>TRBJ2-1|NA|TRBV4-2|NA
TGTGCCAGCAGCCAAGACATACCGGGACATCTCGGGAATGAGCAGTTCTTC
CASSQDIPGHLGNEQFF
>TRBJ2-2|TRBD1|TRBV19|few
TGTGCCAGTAGTACGCAGACAGGGGGAAAGCCCGGGGAGCTGTTTTTT
CASSTQTGGKPGELFF
>TRBJ2-3|TRBD1|TRBV5-1|NA
TGCGCCAGCAGCTTGGGACAGGGGGTAGATACGCAGTATTTT
CASSLGQGVDTQYF
>TRBJ1-2|TRBD1|TRBV7-9|NA
TGTGCCAGCAGCATGACAGGGGAATTTGGCTACACCTTC
CASSMTGEFGYTF
>TRBJ1-2|TRBD1|TRBV19|NA
TGTGCCAGTAGTGTGGGACAGGAGCCCGCCTATGGCTACACCTTC
CASSVGQEPAYGYTF
>TRBJ2-1|TRBD2|TRBV7-6|once
TGTGCCAGCAGCTTAGCGCCCGCGGGGGGGATCAATGAGCAGTTCTTC
CASSLAPAGGINEQFF